The rows below give T cell receptor beta chains drawn from one sample of a study of cytotoxic CD8 clonotypes in ibrutinib-treated CLL. Assay: immunoSEQ multiplex PCR; the TCRdb copy retains only in-frame clones and omits some. The sample records 300,000 or so clones, 60% to 80% being singletons. The sequencing here drew on PBMCs, taken after 36 months of ibrutinib treatment. The receptors originated from a human donor with chronic lymphocytic leukemia. The CDR3 runs from the conserved cysteine through the conserved F or W. Fields, in order: CDR3 DNA, CDR3 protein, D gene, V gene, clone size, J gene. D genes are given only for firm matches. Size tells how often a clone was seen (once, few, many) or the class of an expanded clone, and some rows leave it out.

CDR3nt: TGTGCCAGCTCACCCCGTAATCCTGCAAGCTCCTACGAGCAGTACTTC
CDR3aa: CASSPRNPASSYEQYF
d_gene: .
v_gene: TRBV18
abundance: .
j_gene: TRBJ2-7

CDR3nt: TGTGCCAGTAGCGATGCAGGGACTATGTACAATGAGCAGTTCTTC
CDR3aa: CASSDAGTMYNEQFF
d_gene: TRBD2
v_gene: TRBV19
abundance: .
j_gene: TRBJ2-1

CDR3nt: TGTGCCAGCAGCGAGACACCATACGGGAGGACAGATACGCAGTATTTT
CDR3aa: CASSETPYGRTDTQYF
d_gene: TRBD2
v_gene: TRBV28
abundance: .
j_gene: TRBJ2-3

CDR3nt: TGTGCCAGCAGCTTAACCCCTCTAGCGGCAAGCACAGATACGCAGTATTTT
CDR3aa: CASSLTPLAASTDTQYF
d_gene: TRBD2
v_gene: TRBV7-2
abundance: .
j_gene: TRBJ2-3

CDR3nt: TGTGCCAGCAGCCTACAAACTACCTACGAGCAGTACTTC
CDR3aa: CASSLQTTYEQYF
d_gene: .
v_gene: TRBV7-6
abundance: .
j_gene: TRBJ2-7

CDR3nt: TGCAGCGTTGCCTTTAGCGGGACTTACAAAAATGAGCAGTTCTTC
CDR3aa: CSVAFSGTYKNEQFF
d_gene: TRBD2
v_gene: TRBV29-1
abundance: .
j_gene: TRBJ2-1

CDR3nt: TGTGCCAGCAGCCGATTTCCGGGATCCTACGAGCAGTACTTC
CDR3aa: CASSRFPGSYEQYF
d_gene: .
v_gene: TRBV7-3
abundance: .
j_gene: TRBJ2-7

CDR3nt: TGCGCCAGCAGCCAAGGAGGGACCCGGGCGGAGACCCAGTACTTC
CDR3aa: CASSQGGTRAETQYF
d_gene: .
v_gene: TRBV4-1
abundance: once
j_gene: TRBJ2-5

CDR3nt: TGTGCCAGTAGAACAGGGCCTGGCTACACCTTC
CDR3aa: CASRTGPGYTF
d_gene: .
v_gene: TRBV19
abundance: once
j_gene: TRBJ1-2

CDR3nt: TGCGCCAGCAGCCAAGATAACGGACAAGAGACCCAGTACTTC
CDR3aa: CASSQDNGQETQYF
d_gene: .
v_gene: TRBV4-1
abundance: once
j_gene: TRBJ2-5

CDR3nt: TGTGCCAGCAGTTATGAGACCCCTTCCTACGAGCAGTACTTC
CDR3aa: CASSYETPSYEQYF
d_gene: .
v_gene: TRBV28
abundance: few
j_gene: TRBJ2-7

CDR3nt: TGTGCCAGCAGCCCGAGGGGGTGGGCTTTCTTT
CDR3aa: CASSPRGWAFF
d_gene: .
v_gene: TRBV7-2
abundance: .
j_gene: TRBJ1-1

CDR3nt: TGTGCTAGTGGTTTTGAGGGAACTGAAGCTTTCTTT
CDR3aa: CASGFEGTEAFF
d_gene: .
v_gene: TRBV12-5
abundance: few
j_gene: TRBJ1-1

CDR3nt: TGTGCCAGCAGCGTAGGTGGATCCTACGAGCAGTACTTC
CDR3aa: CASSVGGSYEQYF
d_gene: .
v_gene: TRBV9
abundance: .
j_gene: TRBJ2-7

CDR3nt: TGTGCCAGCAGCGACAGGGGGACTTCACCCCTCCACTTT
CDR3aa: CASSDRGTSPLHF
d_gene: TRBD1
v_gene: TRBV5-4
abundance: few
j_gene: TRBJ1-6

CDR3nt: TGTGCCAGTAGTCCAAGGATGGAGAACACTGAAGCTTTCTTT
CDR3aa: CASSPRMENTEAFF
d_gene: .
v_gene: TRBV19
abundance: .
j_gene: TRBJ1-1

CDR3nt: TGCGCCAGCAGCCAAGATTATCGGCTAGCGGGAAAAGTGGGTCAATGGGAGACCCAGTACTTC
CDR3aa: CASSQDYRLAGKVGQWETQYF
d_gene: TRBD2
v_gene: TRBV4-1
abundance: .
j_gene: TRBJ2-5

CDR3nt: TGTGCCAGCAGCTTATTATCGGGGGGGCTCTACGAGCAGTACTTC
CDR3aa: CASSLLSGGLYEQYF
d_gene: TRBD2
v_gene: TRBV11-2
abundance: .
j_gene: TRBJ2-7

CDR3nt: TGTGCCTCAGAGGCGGGAGGAGGATACGAGCAGTACTTC
CDR3aa: CASEAGGGYEQYF
d_gene: TRBD2
v_gene: TRBV11-2
abundance: few
j_gene: TRBJ2-7

CDR3nt: TGTGCCAGCAGCCTGCTGGGCACAGATACGCAGTATTTT
CDR3aa: CASSLLGTDTQYF
d_gene: .
v_gene: TRBV9
abundance: .
j_gene: TRBJ2-3

CDR3nt: TGTGCCACCAGCAGAGATCAGGGTTCTTGGTCTGGAAACACCATATATTTT
CDR3aa: CATSRDQGSWSGNTIYF
d_gene: .
v_gene: TRBV15
abundance: few
j_gene: TRBJ1-3

CDR3nt: TGCGCCAGCAGCCAAATCATCATAGCGGGGGGATACGAGCAGTACTTC
CDR3aa: CASSQIIIAGGYEQYF
d_gene: TRBD2
v_gene: TRBV4-1
abundance: .
j_gene: TRBJ2-7

CDR3nt: TGCGCCAGCAGCCCCCTGCCTCTATCTGCTCGTTATGGCTACACCTTC
CDR3aa: CASSPLPLSARYGYTF
d_gene: .
v_gene: TRBV4-1
abundance: .
j_gene: TRBJ1-2

CDR3nt: TGTGCCAGCAGCGTAGCAAGCGGGGGCAACCCCTACGAGCAGTACTTC
CDR3aa: CASSVASGGNPYEQYF
d_gene: TRBD2
v_gene: TRBV9
abundance: .
j_gene: TRBJ2-7

CDR3nt: TGTGCCAGCAGCCTACCCGGCTTGCGCGGGGGCCACGAGCAGTACTTC
CDR3aa: CASSLPGLRGGHEQYF
d_gene: .
v_gene: TRBV11-3
abundance: .
j_gene: TRBJ2-7

CDR3nt: TGTGCCAGCAGCTTAGTGGGAATAGTGGAGGCCGAGCAGTACTTC
CDR3aa: CASSLVGIVEAEQYF
d_gene: .
v_gene: TRBV11-2
abundance: once
j_gene: TRBJ2-7